Given below is one T cell receptor beta chain in context. The antigen is not known. The V gene lost 5 bases and the J gene lost 0 bases, with 8 bases spanning the gap. Germline lookup yields CDR1 SGHNT and CDR2 YYREEE (reference sequence). This CDR3 is built from 13 residues. The data were taken from a study of T cells in tuberculosis. Study results and limitations: A GMM-specific repertoire classifier reached 80% to 90% accuracy, AUROC about 0.9. Cases with active tuberculosis were adults, while controls were adolescents.

Tuberculin skin test and IGRA determined adolescents' latent tuberculosis status at entry. Each clinical donor contributed on average roughly 90,000 T cells from unsorted cryopreserved PBMC. Profiling relied on immunoSEQ multiplex PCR, and the TCRdb table lists in-frame clones only, not all of them. The sample yields some 47,000 clones, about 96% seen once. This chain joins TRBV5-4 and TRBJ2-5, with D hard to call. The sample taken for sequencing was PBMCs. The source of this sequence is a donor between 10 and 35 years old with latent tuberculosis or without tuberculosis infection. The DNA for the CDR3 is TGTGCCAGCAGAGCCCAGGACCAAGAGACCCAGTACTTC. Amino acids: CASRAQDQETQYF.